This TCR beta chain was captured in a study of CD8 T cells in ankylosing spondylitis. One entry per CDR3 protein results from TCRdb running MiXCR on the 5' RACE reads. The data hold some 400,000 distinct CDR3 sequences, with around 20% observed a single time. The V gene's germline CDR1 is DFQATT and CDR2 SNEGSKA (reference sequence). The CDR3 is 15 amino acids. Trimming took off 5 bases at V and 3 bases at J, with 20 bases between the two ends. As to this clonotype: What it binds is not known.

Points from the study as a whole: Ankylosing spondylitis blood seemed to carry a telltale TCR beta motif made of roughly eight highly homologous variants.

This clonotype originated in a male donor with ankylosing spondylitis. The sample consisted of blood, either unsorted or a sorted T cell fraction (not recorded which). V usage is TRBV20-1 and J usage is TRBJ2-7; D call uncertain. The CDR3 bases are TGCAGTGCTCCCCCAAAATTGGGCGTCAACTACGAGCAGTACTTC. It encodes CSAPPKLGVNYEQYF.